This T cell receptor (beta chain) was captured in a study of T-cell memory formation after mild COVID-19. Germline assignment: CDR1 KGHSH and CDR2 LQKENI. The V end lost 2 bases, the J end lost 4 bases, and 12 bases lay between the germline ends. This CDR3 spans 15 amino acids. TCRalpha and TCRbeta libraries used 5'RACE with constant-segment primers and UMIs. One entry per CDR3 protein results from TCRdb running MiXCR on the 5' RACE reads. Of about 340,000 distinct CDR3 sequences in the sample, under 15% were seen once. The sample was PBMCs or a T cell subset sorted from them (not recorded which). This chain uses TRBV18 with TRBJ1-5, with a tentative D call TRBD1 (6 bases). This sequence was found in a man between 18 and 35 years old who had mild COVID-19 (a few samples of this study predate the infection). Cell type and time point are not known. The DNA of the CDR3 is TGTGCCAGCTCACCAGGCAGGGGAGGGAATCAGCCCCAGCATTTT. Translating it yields CASSPGRGGNQPQHF.